Below are 12 T cell receptor beta chains sequenced from a single sample in a study of T cells in Graves' hyperthyroidism and ophthalmopathy (dated by TCRdb to about 2019). Library generation was performed with multiplex PCR. The sequencer listed for this sample is Illumina HiSeq 2000. TCR beta CDR3 regions were amplified from RNA transcripts. For the first round of RT-PCR on the TCR CDR3, the HTBI primer set was used together with the Qiagen OneStep RT-PCR kit. TCRdb itself trimmed the public reads at Q25 with fastp, ran MiXCR and retained productive beta chains. Merged by CDR3 protein, the rows form single entries marked with the most common genes and DNA. This sample has about 770,000 distinct CDR3 sequences in its table, and about 17% of those were observed once. The ten largest clonotypes hold 16% of the sample. The specimen sequenced was blood. All receptors derive from a woman in her forties or fifties with Graves' hyperthyroidism that later progressed to Graves' ophthalmopathy.

The rearrangement joins TRBV12-5 to TRBJ2-5, with 10 bases identical to TRBD1. The CDR3 sequence is 13 residues long. The germline CDR1 and CDR2 sequences are LGHNT and FRNRAP. V trimming: 6 bases; J trimming: 5 bases; junction bases outside the gene matches: 3. As DNA, the CDR3 is TGTGCTAGTGGGGACAGGGGGGGTGAGACCCAGTACTTC. Residues: CASGDRGGETQYF. Full variable domain (remainder filled in from reference TRBV12-5 and TRBJ2-5): DARVTQTPRHKVTEMGQEVTMRCQPILGHNTVFWYRQTMMQGLELLAYFRNRAPLDDSGMPKDRFSAEMPDATLATLKIQPSEPRDSAVYFCASGDRGGETQYFGPGTRLLVL.

The chain joins TRBV13 to TRBJ2-1, with D possibly being TRBD2 (7 bases). The V end was cut by 3 bases, the J end by 6 bases, with 15 bases between. Germline V gene lookup returns CDR1 PRHDT and CDR2 FYEKMQ (reference sequence). This CDR3 spans 15 amino acids. CDR3 nucleotide sequence: TGTGCCAGCAGCTTGGCGGGGGCCCCTTTCAATGAGCAGTTCTTC. This codes for CASSLAGAPFNEQFF.

The table lists this clonotype with a few counts. The rearrangement uses TRBV6-5 and TRBJ2-3; D possibly matches TRBD1 or TRBD2 (5 bases each). The V end lost 0 bases, the J end lost 2 bases, and 9 bases lay between the germline ends. This CDR3 spans 15 amino acids. Germline-derived CDR1 and CDR2 are MNHEY and SVGAGI. The CDR3 is CASSYSWGNTDTQYF. Written as DNA, the CDR3 is TGTGCCAGCAGTTACTCGTGGGGGAACACAGATACGCAGTATTTT.

This clonotype was seen more than once but under ten times. The chain carries TRBV20-1 and TRBJ1-5; D is undetermined. The CDR3 is 14 residues long. Germline lookup yields CDR1 DFQATT and CDR2 SNEGSKA (reference sequence). Trimming removed 6 bases at V and 5 bases at J, with 17 bases between. CDR3 nucleotide sequence: TGCAGTGCCAGTGTGGGGAGGGCGCATCAGCCCCAGCATTTT. Amino acid sequence: CSASVGRAHQPQHF.

This clonotype has only a few counts. The rearrangement joins TRBV19 to TRBJ2-5; maybe TRBD1 (7 bases). The CDR3 extends over 16 amino acids. V dropped 5 bases and J dropped 1 base, with 17 bases sitting between them. Germline-derived CDR1 and CDR2 are LNHDA and SQIVND (reference sequence). The CDR3 protein is CASSPPQGGIQETQYF. The DNA of the CDR3 is TGTGCCAGTAGTCCCCCCCAGGGGGGCATCCAAGAGACCCAGTACTTC.

This clonotype has a handful of counts. The rearrangement joins TRBV20-1 to TRBJ1-4; no definite D call. Germline V gene sequence: CDR1 DFQATT, CDR2 SNEGSKA (reference sequence). Trimming removed 5 bases at V and 8 bases at J, with 12 bases between. There are 12 residues in the CDR3. The chain's CDR3 is CSARTPREKLFF. As DNA, the CDR3 is TGCAGTGCTCGGACTCCCCGGGAAAAACTGTTTTTT.

This clonotype turned up a few times. The CDR3 loop reads CALTEGEKLFF. The CDR3 DNA sequence: TGTGCCCTCACTGAGGGCGAAAAACTGTTTTTT. The gene calls are TRBV7-9 and TRBJ1-4; D is ambiguous. The germline V and J ends were trimmed by 11 bases and 8 bases, with 12 bases remaining between them. This CDR3 is 11 amino acids long. Germline V CDR1 and CDR2: SEHNR, FQNEAQ (reference sequence).

This clonotype was observed a few times. The V gene is TRBV13, the J gene TRBJ2-7; 7 bases line up with TRBD1. This CDR3 comprises 15 residues. V trimming: 4 bases; J trimming: 0 bases; junction bases outside the gene matches: 6. CDR1 and CDR2 (germline): PRHDT, FYEKMQ (reference sequence). The CDR3 DNA reads TGTGCCAGCAGCTCCAACCGGGACAGCTCCTACGAGCAGTACTTC. It encodes CASSSNRDSSYEQYF.

The chain is built from TRBV5-1 and TRBJ1-3; 7 nucleotides match TRBD1. Per germline, CDR1 SGHRS and CDR2 YFSETQ. After removal of 5 bases from V and 0 bases from J, the junction contained 8 bases not matched to a gene. This CDR3 spans 16 amino acids. This CDR3 is CASRASRDSSGNTIYF. CDR3 sequence (DNA): TGCGCCAGCAGAGCCTCCCGGGACAGCTCTGGAAACACCATATATTTT. Full variable domain (outside the CDR3, taken from reference TRBV5-1 and TRBJ1-3): KAGVTQTPRYLIKTRGQQVTLSCSPISGHRSVSWYQQTPGQGLQFLFEYFSETQRNKGNFPGRFSGRQFSNSRSEMNVSTLELGDSALYLCASRASRDSSGNTIYFGEGSWLTVV.

This clonotype has more than one count but fewer than ten. The rearrangement joins TRBV5-4 to TRBJ2-2; 8 nucleotides line up with TRBD1. The CDR3 loop spans 17 amino acids. With 2 bases clipped from V and 5 bases from J, the junction kept 11 bases outside the gene matches. Germline values: CDR1 SGHNT, CDR2 YYREEE (reference sequence). CDR3 in DNA: TGTGCCAGCAGCTTAGGCCCAGGCAGGGGGCGGACCGGGGAGCTGTTTTTT. It specifies CASSLGPGRGRTGELFF.

The chain is built from TRBV6-1 and TRBJ1-2; D is possibly TRBD1 (6 bases). The CDR3 is 14 residues long. Germline CDR1 MNHNS, CDR2 SASEGT. The V end lost 6 bases, the J end lost 7 bases, and 18 bases lay between the germline ends. CDR3 residues: CASSRGQPDGGYTF. In DNA, the CDR3 is TGTGCCAGCAGCAGAGGACAGCCGGACGGTGGCTACACCTTC.

The table lists this clonotype with a few counts. The V call is TRBV7-6, the J call TRBJ1-2; 7 positions agree with TRBD1. Looked up from germline, CDR1 is SGHVS and CDR2 is FNYEAQ. There are 15 residues in the CDR3. With V trimmed by 5 bases and J by 6 bases, 12 bases remained unmatched. Here the CDR3 reads CASSELDRSYDGYTF. CDR3 DNA sequence: TGTGCCAGCAGCGAACTGGACAGGAGTTACGATGGCTACACCTTC.